One and the same sample provided the 23 T cell receptor beta chains below, sequenced in a study of blood T cells in healthy people across ages. Alongside a J-beta primer mix, a sample-barcoded 5' primer served in a second PCR lasting roughly 7 to 11 cycles. TCRdb called the 5' RACE reads again in MiXCR, with one record for every CDR3 protein. The sample shows hundreds of thousands of distinct CDR3 sequences, approximately 67% of them seen only once. Sequencing was carried out using blood. Every receptor here comes from a man in his thirties or forties in good health.

The chain joins TRBV28 to TRBJ2-7; 11 positions agree with TRBD2. The J call may be wrong; the DNA end is better matched by TRBJ2-5. Per the germline V gene, CDR1 is MDHEN and CDR2 is SYDVKM. This CDR3 has 16 amino acids. CDR3 region: CASSSPASGGLETQYF. The CDR3 DNA reads TGTGCCAGCAGTTCCCCAGCTAGCGGGGGGCTAGAGACCCAGTACTTC.

The sample holds a few counts of this clonotype. V gene TRBV20-1 combines with J gene TRBJ2-1; 13 bases fit TRBD2. Germline V gene lookup returns CDR1 DFQATT and CDR2 SNEGSKA (reference sequence). CDR3 length: 16 amino acids. V dropped 5 bases and J dropped 0; count of bases not matched to a gene: 4. The CDR3 protein is CSALRTSGSSYNEQFF. Here the CDR3 DNA reads TGCAGTGCTTTAAGGACTAGCGGGAGCTCCTACAATGAGCAGTTCTTC.

The chain carries TRBV15 and TRBJ2-7; tentative D call: TRBD1 (6 bases). The CDR3 is 17 residues long. Germline V CDR1 and CDR2: LNHNV, YYDKDF (reference sequence). Trimming pared 3 bases from V and 0 bases from J, leaving 18 bases between. As DNA, the CDR3 is TGTGCCACCAGCAGGTACAGACAGGTGACATACTCCTACGAGCAGTACTTC. Amino acid sequence: CATSRYRQVTYSYEQYF. The variable domain in full, with the rest retrieved from reference TRBV15 and TRBJ2-7, is DAMVIQNPRYQVTQFGKPVTLSCSQTLNHNVMYWYQQKSSQAPKLLFHYYDKDFNNEADTPDNFQSRRPNTSFCFLDIRSPGLGDTAMYLCATSRYRQVTYSYEQYFGPGTRLTVT.

The V call is TRBV20-1, the J call TRBJ2-5; TRBD2 agrees at 10 bases. The CDR3 extends over 15 amino acids. Germline CDR1 is DFQATT and CDR2 is SNEGSKA (reference sequence). Trimming cost V 1 base and J 3 bases; bases outside gene matches: 5. The CDR3: CSARGLAGEEETQYF. The CDR3 DNA follows: TGCAGTGCTAGAGGGCTAGCGGGGGAAGAAGAGACCCAGTACTTC.

The count of this clonotype is one. The chain is built from TRBV4-3 and TRBJ1-4; no clear D. Between the trimmed V and J ends, which lost 3 bases and 7 bases, there was a span of 9 bases. Germline CDR1 and CDR2: LGHNA and YSLEER. The CDR3 totals 13 residues. The chain's CDR3 is CASSQNLGEKLFF. The DNA of the CDR3 is TGCGCCAGCAGCCAGAATTTAGGTGAAAAACTGTTTTTT.

This chain uses TRBV12-3 or TRBV12-4 with TRBJ2-1; TRBD2 is a possible D gene (6 bases). The CDR3 contains 11 residues. Trimming shortened V by 6 bases and J by 11 bases, and 11 bases separated the two germline ends. CDR3 nucleotides: TGTGCCAGCAGGAGACTAGAACAGCAGTTCTTC. It encodes CASRRLEQQFF.

A note on this clonotype: The germline gene is not matched at one end of the junction; a read error may be the cause. The gene calls are TRBV9 and TRBJ1-6; TRBD1 aligns across 9 bases. Germline lookup yields CDR1 SGDLS and CDR2 YYNGEE. The CDR3 spans 15 residues. CDR3 sequence: CVSSAPGQGSSPLHF. In DNA form, the CDR3 reads TGTGTCAGCAGCGCACCGGGACAGGGAAGCTCACCCCTCCACTTT.

The rearrangement joins TRBV4-2 to TRBJ2-7; 9 nucleotides line up with TRBD2. The CDR3 extends over 14 amino acids. The germline V gene has CDR1 LGHNA and CDR2 YNFKEQ. V was pared by 2 bases and J by 5 bases, with 4 bases of the junction left unmatched. The CDR3 DNA follows: TGTGCCAGCAGCCAAAGCGGGGGGCTCGACGAGCAGTACTTC. As protein: CASSQSGGLDEQYF.

This chain joins TRBV4-2 and TRBJ2-1; 8 nucleotides agree with TRBD2. Losses at the gene ends were 1 base for V and 9 bases for J; bases not matched to a gene: 11. Germline V lookup: CDR1 LGHNA, CDR2 YNFKEQ. The CDR3 is 16 residues long. The CDR3 bases are TGTGCCAGCAGCCAAGCTGTGGGACTAGGGAGGGGTGAGCAGTTCTTC. Residues: CASSQAVGLGRGEQFF.

The V and J genes are TRBV29-1 and TRBJ2-5; D remains unclear. This CDR3 region has 14 residues. V shed 1 base and J shed 5 bases, with 14 bases lying between them. Germline values: CDR1 SQVTM, CDR2 ANQGSEA. CDR3 sequence reads: CSVEARLGIETQYF. CDR3 bases: TGCAGCGTTGAAGCCCGGCTTGGCATCGAGACCCAGTACTTC.

V is TRBV18 and J is TRBJ1-5; no definite D call. The CDR3 has 15 amino acids. Germline V gene data show CDR1 as KGHSH and CDR2 as LQKENI. Trimming removed 2 bases at V and 9 bases at J, with 17 bases between. DNA for the CDR3: TGTGCCAGCTCACCAAATTCCGACCCTCCTGGGCCCCAGCATTTT. Amino acid sequence: CASSPNSDPPGPQHF.

This rearrangement joins TRBV9 to TRBJ2-5, with 8 nucleotides matching TRBD1. The J segment lost 9 bases and the V segment lost 4 bases, leaving 14 bases of the junction unmatched. From germline, CDR1 is SGDLS and CDR2 YYNGEE. The CDR3 is 15 residues long. The CDR3 DNA reads TGTGCCAGCAGCCTGACAGGGGCGGGCCCCGAAGCCCAGTACTTC. It is translated as CASSLTGAGPEAQYF.

This sequence joins TRBV7-2 and TRBJ2-5; D is undetermined. Trimming cost V 8 bases and J 2 bases, with 3 bases left between them. Per germline, CDR1 SGHTA and CDR2 FQGNSA. This CDR3 region has 10 residues. CDR3 sequence reads: CASAQETQYF. The DNA of the CDR3 is TGTGCCAGCGCACAAGAGACCCAGTACTTC.

This clonotype was found a few times. The genes are TRBV29-1 and TRBJ2-5; 10 bases fit TRBD1. In germline, CDR1 is SQVTM, CDR2 ANQGSEA. The CDR3 is made up of 13 amino acids. V shed 4 bases and J 4 bases; nucleotides not matched to a gene: 3. This CDR3 reads CSVGQGARETQYF. CDR3 DNA sequence: TGCAGCGTTGGACAGGGGGCAAGAGAGACCCAGTACTTC.

The chain carries TRBV7-2 and TRBJ2-5; a weak D match, TRBD1 (5 bases). The CDR3 has 12 amino acids. Trimming took 8 bases from V and 2 from J, leaving 9 bases between them. Germline V CDR1 and CDR2: SGHTA, FQGNSA. The CDR3 loop is CASQGVQETQYF. For the CDR3, the DNA is TGTGCCAGCCAAGGGGTACAAGAGACCCAGTACTTC.

V usage is TRBV4-2 and J usage is TRBJ1-4; TRBD1 is a possible D gene (5 bases). V lost 0 bases to trimming and J lost 4 bases, with 12 bases between them. The V gene's germline CDR1 is LGHNA and CDR2 YNFKEQ. This CDR3 is 16 amino acids long. CDR3 region: CASSQEEGGVNEKLFF. CDR3 bases: TGTGCCAGCAGCCAAGAGGAGGGAGGGGTTAATGAAAAACTGTTTTTT.

This sequence joins TRBV12-3 or TRBV12-4 and TRBJ1-1; the D gene is possibly TRBD1 (5 bases). The CDR3 consists of 15 residues. Trimming cost V 6 bases and J 4 bases, with 18 bases left between them. The CDR3: CASSPGGSWSTEAFF. In nucleotides, the CDR3 is TGTGCCAGCAGCCCCGGGGGATCATGGAGCACTGAAGCTTTCTTT.

The chain recombines TRBV3-1 with TRBJ2-7; D remains unclear. This CDR3 region has 13 residues. V was clipped by 0 bases and J by 2 bases, with 5 bases between them. Germline assignment: CDR1 LGHDT and CDR2 YNNKEL (reference sequence). DNA of the CDR3: TGTGCCAGCAGCCAAGAGGTGCCCTACGAGCAGTACTTC. Translated, it gives CASSQEVPYEQYF.

The chain uses TRBV7-2 and TRBJ2-4; 7 nucleotides line up with TRBD2. Gene TRBJ2-7 matches the end of the DNA better, so the J call may be wrong. Germline CDR1 SGHTA, CDR2 FQGNSA. This CDR3 is built from 16 residues. Written as DNA, the CDR3 is TGTGCCAGCAGCTTAGGAGCGGGACGGGGGAATTACGAGCAGTACTTC. Translating it yields CASSLGAGRGNYEQYF.

The gene calls are TRBV2 and TRBJ2-5, with 7 bases fitting TRBD2. From germline, CDR1 is SNHLY and CDR2 FYNNEI. The CDR3 length is 15 residues. Trimming at V came to 2 bases and at J to 5 bases, leaving 8 bases not matched to a gene. The CDR3 here is CASSELGTIQETQYF. The CDR3 nucleotides read TGTGCCAGCAGTGAATTGGGGACTATTCAGGAGACCCAGTACTTC.

The rearrangement joins TRBV29-1 to TRBJ2-7; 7 nucleotides align to TRBD1. This CDR3 has 13 amino acids. The V gene's germline CDR1 is SQVTM and CDR2 ANQGSEA. Trimming at V came to 5 bases and at J to 2 bases, leaving 6 bases not matched to a gene. The CDR3 loop reads CSVIRQGTYEQYF. The CDR3 DNA reads as TGCAGCGTTATCAGACAGGGTACCTACGAGCAGTACTTC.

This chain joins TRBV6-2 or TRBV6-3 and TRBJ2-3; the D gene is possibly TRBD2 (6 bases). Trimming pared 2 bases from V and 5 bases from J, leaving 11 bases between. The CDR3 is 14 amino acids. The germline CDR1 and CDR2 sequences are MNHEY and SVGEGT. The CDR3: CASSYQGGIDTQYF. DNA for the CDR3: TGTGCCAGCAGTTACCAGGGCGGGATAGATACGCAGTATTTT.

This clonotype came up once. This chain joins TRBV7-3 and TRBJ2-7, with TRBD1 identical over 8 bases. The J call may not be correct, given that the DNA end is closer to TRBJ2-1. The CDR3 is made up of 13 amino acids. Germline V gives CDR1 SGHTA, CDR2 FQGTGA. CDR3 nucleotide sequence: TGTGCCAGCAGCATGGACAGGGTAAATGAGCAGTTCTTC. Its translation: CASSMDRVNEQFF.